Listed here are 24 T cell receptor beta chains from one sample, sequenced in a study of graft-versus-host responses after intestinal transplantation. The assay was immunoSEQ multiplex PCR, and TCRdb's table has in-frame clones only and misses some. The data contain about 94,000 clones, about 91% of them singletons. Their antigen targets remain unknown. The specimen comprised unstimulated CD8+ T cells sorted from spleen or lymph node cells, sampled before intestinal transplant. These receptor sequences come from a human donor who received an intestinal transplant.

The chain joins TRBV7-9 to TRBJ2-7; D is unclear. The ends were cut back, 4 bases at V and 5 bases at J, with 12 bases in the middle. The CDR3 covers 13 residues. The V gene's germline CDR1 is SEHNR and CDR2 FQNEAQ (reference sequence). CDR3 sequence reads: CASSYDLDNEQYF. The CDR3 coding sequence is TGTGCCAGCAGCTACGACCTAGATAACGAGCAGTACTTC. The complete variable domain, with remaining parts taken from reference TRBV7-9 and TRBJ2-7, reads DTGVSQNPRHKITKRGQNVTFRCDPISEHNRLYWYRQTLGQGPEFLTYFQNEAQLEKSRLLSDRFSAERPKGSFSTLEIQRTEQGDSAMYLCASSYDLDNEQYFGPGTRLTVT.

The chain recombines TRBV28 with TRBJ2-1, with 12 bases lining up with TRBD2. Germline V gene data show CDR1 as MDHEN and CDR2 as SYDVKM. The CDR3 is 19 amino acids. Trimming cost V 5 bases and J 7 bases; bases outside gene matches: 18. The CDR3 DNA follows: TGTGCCAGCAGTCTACGACAGGTTCTAGCGGGAGGGCCGGGGAATGAGCAGTTCTTC. Protein product: CASSLRQVLAGGPGNEQFF.

This clone was observed a handful of times. The V call is TRBV4-2, the J call TRBJ2-4; a possible D gene is TRBD1 (6 bases). The length of the CDR3 is 18 residues. Between the trimmed V and J ends, which lost 4 bases and 0 bases, there was a span of 19 bases. The germline V gene has CDR1 LGHNA and CDR2 YNFKEQ. CDR3 loop: CASSLLTTGVLAKNIQYF. CDR3 coding DNA: TGTGCCAGCAGCCTTTTGACGACAGGAGTACTAGCCAAAAACATTCAGTACTTC.

The chain has TRBV28 and TRBJ2-7, with a tentative D call TRBD1 (6 bases). The CDR3 is 10 residues long. Germline V gives CDR1 MDHEN, CDR2 SYDVKM. The V end was cut by 8 bases, the J end by 5 bases, with 7 bases between. CDR3 sequence reads: CASGQNEQYF. For the CDR3, the DNA is TGTGCCAGCGGACAGAACGAGCAGTACTTC. Looking up the rest from reference TRBV28 and TRBJ2-7 gives the full variable domain: DVKVTQSSRYLVKRTGEKVFLECVQDMDHENMFWYRQDPGLGLRLIYFSYDVKMKEKGDIPEGYSVSREKKERFSLILESASTNQTSMYLCASGQNEQYFGPGTRLTVT.

The CDR3 DNA sequence: TGCGCCAGCCGGACGGGGTTTGACACTGAAGCTTTCTTT. This codes for CASRTGFDTEAFF. The rearrangement uses TRBV5-1 and TRBJ1-1; D is uncertain. The CDR3 length is 13 residues. Germline loops: CDR1 SGHRS, CDR2 YFSETQ. The V end was cut by 7 bases, the J end by 3 bases, with 13 bases between.

In this sample, this clone turned up a few times. The chain employs TRBV6-5 and TRBJ2-1; TRBD2 matches 8 bases. The CDR3 runs 16 residues. Per germline, CDR1 MNHEY and CDR2 SVGAGI. Unmatched junction bases numbered 5, after V lost 0 bases and J lost 4 bases. In DNA, the CDR3 is TGTGCCAGCAGTTACTCACCTAGCGGGCCGTACAATGAGCAGTTCTTC. Translation gives CASSYSPSGPYNEQFF.

This sequence joins TRBV28 and TRBJ2-1; TRBD1 is a possible D gene (6 bases). The CDR3 sequence is 16 residues long. Germline loops: CDR1 MDHEN, CDR2 SYDVKM. Trimming pared 6 bases from V and 8 bases from J, leaving 23 bases between. The CDR3 loop reads CASSSYRQVIFHEQFF. CDR3 bases: TGTGCCAGCAGCTCCTATCGACAGGTCATATTTCATGAGCAGTTCTTC.

The chain carries TRBV5-1 and TRBJ2-3; D remains unclear. Trimming removed 2 bases at V and 2 bases at J, with 18 bases between. The CDR3 covers 17 residues. Germline assignment: CDR1 SGHRS and CDR2 YFSETQ. The CDR3 here is CASSFISPEAHTDTQYF. In nucleotides, the CDR3 is TGCGCCAGCAGCTTCATTTCCCCAGAGGCTCACACAGATACGCAGTATTTT.

V and J are TRBV19 and TRBJ2-1; 11 positions agree with TRBD2. The ends lost 2 bases at V and 3 bases at J; junction bases unmatched: 9. The germline gives CDR1 LNHDA, CDR2 SQIVND (reference sequence). The CDR3 spans 18 residues. The CDR3 loop is CASSIHLTSGSLYNEQFF. CDR3 coding DNA: TGTGCCAGTAGTATACACCTAACTAGCGGGAGTCTCTACAATGAGCAGTTCTTC.

The chain employs TRBV5-1 and TRBJ2-7; TRBD2 matches 8 bases. Trimming at V came to 4 bases and at J to 5 bases, leaving 8 bases not matched to a gene. The CDR3 sequence is 14 residues long. Germline V gene sequence: CDR1 SGHRS, CDR2 YFSETQ. The CDR3 nucleotides are TGCGCCAGCAGCCCCGGGAGGGGATCCAACGAGCAGTACTTC. It translates to CASSPGRGSNEQYF.

CDR3 DNA: TGTGCCAGCAGTGCAGGAACGAACACTGAAGCTTTCTTT. Translation gives CASSAGTNTEAFF. The chain uses TRBV25-1 and TRBJ1-1; D not certain. The CDR3 extends over 13 amino acids. The V gene's germline CDR1 is MGHDK and CDR2 SYGVNS. The V end lost 4 bases, the J end lost 1 base, and 7 bases lay between the germline ends.

This chain uses TRBV5-1 with TRBJ2-1, with D possibly being TRBD1 (5 bases). V lost 2 bases, J lost 9 bases, and 18 bases lay in between. The CDR3 sequence is 15 residues long. Germline V CDR1 and CDR2: SGHRS, YFSETQ. The CDR3 region is CASSLLGQWQGEQFF. The DNA for the CDR3 is TGCGCCAGCAGCTTACTTGGACAATGGCAGGGTGAGCAGTTCTTC.

The chain is built from TRBV27 and TRBJ2-1, with 8 positions matching TRBD1. The CDR3 runs to 15 residues. V was clipped by 3 bases and J by 3 bases; unmatched bases: 4. Germline V lookup: CDR1 MNHEY, CDR2 SMNVEV (reference sequence). The CDR3 loop is CASSFGGQVYNEQFF. DNA of the CDR3: TGTGCCAGCAGTTTCGGGGGACAGGTCTACAATGAGCAGTTCTTC.

V gene TRBV4-1 combines with J gene TRBJ1-1; possible D gene TRBD1, 6 bases. Germline V CDR1 and CDR2: MGHRA, YSYEKL. This CDR3 region has 13 residues. V lost 4 bases and J 8 bases, leaving 14 bases between the germline ends. The CDR3 DNA follows: TGCGCCAGCAGCCCCTTGGGACACCGGGAAGCTTTCTTT. Protein sequence: CASSPLGHREAFF.

The gene calls are TRBV11-2 and TRBJ1-6, with D possibly being TRBD1 (6 bases). Germline-derived CDR1 and CDR2 are SGHAT and FQNNGV. The CDR3 loop spans 14 amino acids. Trimming took 5 bases from V and 13 from J, leaving 18 bases between them. CDR3 DNA sequence: TGTGCCAGCAGCCCGAGGGGGAGTGGTGGGCCCCTCCACTTT. This translates into CASSPRGSGGPLHF.

This clone has more than one count but fewer than ten. At the DNA level, this CDR3 is encoded by other sequences in the same sample as well. CDR3 region: CASSRGQEGEKLFF. The DNA of the CDR3 is TGTGCCAGCAGTAGGGGACAGGAGGGTGAAAAACTGTTTTTT. The chain joins TRBV27 to TRBJ1-4; 8 bases are shared with TRBD1. V was pared by 5 bases and J by 7 bases, with 6 bases of the junction left unmatched. CDR1 and CDR2 (germline): MNHEY, SMNVEV (reference sequence). The CDR3 covers 14 residues.

The chain recombines TRBV4-1 with TRBJ2-5; tentative D call: TRBD2 (6 bases). The DNA matches TRBJ2-7 better at its end, which makes the J call doubtful. Germline CDR1 MGHRA, CDR2 YSYEKL. The CDR3 consists of 13 residues. This chain's CDR3 is CASSHQGEDEQYF. Here the CDR3 DNA reads TGCGCCAGCAGCCATCAAGGGGAGGACGAGCAGTACTTC.

The chain employs TRBV6-5 and TRBJ1-6; no clear D gene. The germline gives CDR1 MNHEY, CDR2 SVGAGI. This CDR3 region has 15 residues. V was clipped by 5 bases and J by 10 bases, with 18 bases between them. The CDR3 loop reads CASSQRLSQTSPLHF. CDR3 nucleotide sequence: TGTGCCAGCAGTCAACGACTCTCACAAACGTCACCCCTCCACTTT.

This rearrangement joins TRBV6-1 to TRBJ1-2; D is unclear. Germline loops: CDR1 MNHNS, CDR2 SASEGT. V lost 5 bases and J lost 2, with 9 bases in between. This CDR3 has 13 amino acids. CDR3 in DNA: TGTGCCAGCAGTTTGGCGGAAAACTATGGCTACACCTTC. Its protein is CASSLAENYGYTF.

V gene TRBV9 combines with J gene TRBJ2-7, with 12 nucleotides matching TRBD2. J gave up 1 base and V 4 bases, and 6 bases lay outside the gene matches. CDR1 and CDR2 (germline): SGDLS, YYNGEE. This CDR3 contains 16 residues. CDR3 sequence reads: CASSLGTSGLSYEQYF. CDR3 nucleotide sequence: TGTGCCAGCAGCCTGGGGACTAGCGGGCTGTCCTACGAGCAGTACTTC.

V gene TRBV6-5 combines with J gene TRBJ2-1; a weak D match, TRBD2 (5 bases). Germline V CDR1 and CDR2: MNHEY, SVGAGI. The CDR3 consists of 14 residues. Trimming removed 9 bases at V and 0 bases at J, with 12 bases between. As DNA, the CDR3 is TGTGCCAGTAGCGTGTCGGACTCCTACAATGAGCAGTTCTTC. This gives the protein CASSVSDSYNEQFF.

The chain recombines TRBV5-4 with TRBJ2-4; tentative D call: TRBD2 (6 bases). The germline gives CDR1 SGHNT, CDR2 YYREEE (reference sequence). V lost 4 bases, J lost 0 bases, and 11 bases lay in between. The CDR3 is 15 amino acids. The DNA for the CDR3 is TGTGCCAGCAGCGCCGGAGGGATAGCCAAAAACATTCAGTACTTC. Protein product: CASSAGGIAKNIQYF.

This clone appeared once. This sequence joins TRBV4-3 and TRBJ1-1, with 7 bases that match TRBD1. The CDR3 is made up of 14 amino acids. With 2 bases clipped from V and 5 bases from J, the junction kept 5 bases outside the gene matches. Per germline, CDR1 LGHNA and CDR2 YSLEER. The CDR3 nucleotides read TGCGCCAGCAGCCAAAAGGGGGCCCGGACTGAAGCTTTCTTT. This translates into CASSQKGARTEAFF.

The DNA for the CDR3 is TGTGCCAGCAGCCCGCGCGGGGGGCTCTACGAGCAGTACTTC. Its protein is CASSPRGGLYEQYF. V usage is TRBV7-2 and J usage is TRBJ2-7; 8 bases map to TRBD2. This CDR3 has 14 residues. The ends lost 5 bases at V and 3 bases at J; junction bases unmatched: 6. In germline, CDR1 is SGHTA, CDR2 FQGNSA.